Here is one T cell receptor beta chain with its context. The data are from a study of blood T cell repertoires in COVID-19. Study-level information: Spain, Italy and the United States supplied samples that represented acute and convalescent COVID-19.

The CDR3 sequence is 15 residues long. In germline, CDR1 is SGDLS, CDR2 YYNGEE. Trimming cost V 0 bases and J 0 bases, with 9 bases left between them. In the authors' methods: Estimates of nucleated cell counts were drawn from the amplification of reference gene primers. Produced via immunoSEQ multiplex PCR; TCRdb's table is partial and in-frame only. V, J and clone size derive from that table, while D and trimming were established from the DNA sequence. This sample has approximately 330,000 clones; approximately 88% occur once, and the top ten carry approximately 9.4%. The material sequenced was peripheral blood. V usage is TRBV9 and J usage is TRBJ1-2; no reliable D call. The clonotype comes from a man aged 30-40 years with COVID-19, enrolled during active disease. The CDR3 reads CASSVESGANYGYTF. The CDR3 DNA is TGTGCCAGCAGCGTAGAATCGGGAGCTAACTATGGCTACACCTTC.